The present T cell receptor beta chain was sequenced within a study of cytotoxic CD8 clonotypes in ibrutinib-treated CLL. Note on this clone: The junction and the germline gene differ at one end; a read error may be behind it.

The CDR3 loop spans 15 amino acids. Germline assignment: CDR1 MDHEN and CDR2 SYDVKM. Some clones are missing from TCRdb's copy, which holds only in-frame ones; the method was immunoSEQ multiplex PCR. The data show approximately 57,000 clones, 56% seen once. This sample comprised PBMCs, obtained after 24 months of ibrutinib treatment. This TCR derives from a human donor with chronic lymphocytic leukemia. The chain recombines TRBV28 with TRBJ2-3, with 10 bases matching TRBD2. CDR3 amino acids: CASSFSLAGSDTRYF. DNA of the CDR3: TGTGCCAGCAGTTTTTCACTAGCGGGGTCAGATACGCGGTATTTT.